The table lists the clone carrying this T cell receptor (beta chain) with many counts. This record comes from a study of low-dose radiotherapy and immunotherapy resistance in tumors. Overall study context: For Cohort 1, fractions of 0.5 Gy were given every 2 weeks, reaching 6.5 Gy overall. Each fraction given to Cohort 2 every two weeks delivered 1 Gy, and the total reached 13 Gy over 26 weeks.

Sample time point: after trial treatment. Stated treatment: LDRT plus nivolumab, ipilimumab, low-dose cyclophosphamide and aspirin (RACIN trial). Advanced solid tumors without tumor-infiltrating lymphocytes were required for inclusion. Covering alpha and beta chains, TRAV- and TRBV-specific primers were used for the first-strand cDNA. TCRs were put through 20 PCR cycles of amplification with Phusion. A constant-region primer and the V-primer adapter served as the primer pair. MiXCR, applied by TCRdb to the reads, yields one record per CDR3 protein. Seen here are 100,000 or so distinct CDR3 sequences, 20% to 25% observed once, and the top ten hold roughly 4.3%. The sequence was obtained from a male donor with prostate cancer. Here the sequenced sample was PBMCs, taken after low-dose radiotherapy plus immunotherapy.

CDR3 nucleotide sequence: TGTGCCAGCACCCAGAGCGGGGGAGAAGAGACCCAGTACTTC. Its protein is CASTQSGGEETQYF. This chain links TRBV7-2 with TRBJ2-5, with 8 bases that match TRBD2. CDR1 and CDR2 (germline): SGHTA, FQGNSA. Trimming cost V 7 bases and J 3 bases; bases outside gene matches: 7. This CDR3 is built from 14 residues. Using reference TRBV7-2 and TRBJ2-5 for the parts outside the CDR3, the full variable domain is GAGVSQSPSNKVTEKGKDVELRCDPISGHTALYWYRQSLGQGLEFLIYFQGNSAPDKSGLPSDRFSAERTGGSVSTLTIQRTQQEDSAVYLCASTQSGGEETQYFGPGTRLLVL.